This TCR beta chain was recorded in a study of blood T cell repertoires in COVID-19. Study in general: Samples of COVID-19 (acute and convalescent) were obtained from the United States, Italy and Spain.

In the source study's methods: Amplification from reference gene primers served as the basis for estimated nucleated cell counts. Only in-frame clones appear in the TCRdb table, and some are missing; sequencing was by immunoSEQ multiplex PCR. V, J and clone size derive from that table, while D and trimming were established from the DNA sequence. The data hold a few hundred thousand clones, with roughly 89% observed a single time. Participant-given clinical history determined each cohort assignment. Germline V gene data show CDR1 as SGHAT and CDR2 as FQNNGV. The junction had 5 bases not matched to a gene; V was cut back by 4 bases and J by 1 base. This CDR3 is built from 15 residues.

The TCR sequence derives from a middle-aged woman who had recovered from COVID-19. The sample was PBMCs or T cells enriched from blood (not recorded which). This rearrangement joins TRBV11-2 to TRBJ2-3, with 7 nucleotides matching TRBD1. This CDR3 is CASSSTGTGTDTQYF. CDR3 in DNA: TGTGCCAGCAGCTCCACCGGGACAGGCACAGATACGCAGTATTTT.